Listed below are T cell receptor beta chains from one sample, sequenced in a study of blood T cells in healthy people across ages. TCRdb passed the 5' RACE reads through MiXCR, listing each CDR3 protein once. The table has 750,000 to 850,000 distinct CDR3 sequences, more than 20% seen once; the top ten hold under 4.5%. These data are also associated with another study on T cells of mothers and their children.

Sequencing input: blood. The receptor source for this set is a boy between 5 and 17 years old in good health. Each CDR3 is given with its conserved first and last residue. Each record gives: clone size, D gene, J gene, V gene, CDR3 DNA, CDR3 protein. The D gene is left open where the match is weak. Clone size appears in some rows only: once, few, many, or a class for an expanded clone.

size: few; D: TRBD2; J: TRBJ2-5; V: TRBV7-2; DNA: TGTGCCAGCAGCCCAGGAGGCAGGGAGGGAGAGACCCAGTACTTC; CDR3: CASSPGGREGETQYF
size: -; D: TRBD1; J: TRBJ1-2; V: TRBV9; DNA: TGTGCCAGCAGCGTAGCCCCGGGACAGGGGGCCAACTATGGCTACCCCTTC; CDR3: CASSVAPGQGANYGYPF
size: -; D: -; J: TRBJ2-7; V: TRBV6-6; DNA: TGTGCCAGCAGTTATGAGACAGGGACTAGTTACGAGCAGTACTTC; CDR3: CASSYETGTSYEQYF
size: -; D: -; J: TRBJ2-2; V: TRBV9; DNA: TGTGCCAGCAGCCTCCCCGGCCGCGGGAACAGACGGCCCGGTGGTCCCGGGGAGCTGTTTTTT; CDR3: CASSLPGRGNRRPGGPGELFF
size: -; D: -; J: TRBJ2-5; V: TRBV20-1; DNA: TGCAGTGCGAGAGAGATCCTTCCAGGAGAGACCCAGTACTTC; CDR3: CSAREILPGETQYF
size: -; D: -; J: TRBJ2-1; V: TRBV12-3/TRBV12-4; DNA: TGTGCCAGCAGTTTTCTGACAGTCGCCTACAATGAGCAGTTCTTC; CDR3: CASSFLTVAYNEQFF
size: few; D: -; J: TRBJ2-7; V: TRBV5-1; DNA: TGCGCCAGCAGCTTTTCGGGCAGGGGAACCTACGAGCAGTACTTC; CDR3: CASSFSGRGTYEQYF
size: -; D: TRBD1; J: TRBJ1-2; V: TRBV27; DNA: TGTGCCAGCAGTTTGAAACGCACCCCGGGACAGGGACTATATGGCTACACCTTC; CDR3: CASSLKRTPGQGLYGYTF
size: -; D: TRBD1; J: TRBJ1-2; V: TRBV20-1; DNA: TGCAGTGCCCGGACAGGGGCGGCCTATGGCTACACCTTC; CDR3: CSARTGAAYGYTF
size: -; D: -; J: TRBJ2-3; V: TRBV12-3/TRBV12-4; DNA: TGTGCCAGCAGTCTGTGGACAGTTCGGGCGGATACGCAGTATTTT; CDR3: CASSLWTVRADTQYF
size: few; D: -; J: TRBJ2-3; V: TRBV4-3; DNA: TGCGCCAGCAGCCAAGTCGGAAGGGGGGACGGCACAGATACGCAGTATTTT; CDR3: CASSQVGRGDGTDTQYF
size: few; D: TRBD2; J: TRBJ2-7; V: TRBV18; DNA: TGTGCCAGCTCACCCCGACTAGCGGGAGGGCTTGACGAGCAGTACTTC; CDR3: CASSPRLAGGLDEQYF
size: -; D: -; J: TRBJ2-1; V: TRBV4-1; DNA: TGCACCAGCAGCCAAGTAACAGCCTACAATGAGCAGTTCTTC; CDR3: CTSSQVTAYNEQFF
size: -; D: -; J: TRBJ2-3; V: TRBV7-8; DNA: TGTGCCAGCAGCGTTACGGGGCCCCCAGATACGCAGTATTTT; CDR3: CASSVTGPPDTQYF
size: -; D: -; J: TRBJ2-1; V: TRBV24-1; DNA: TGTGCCACCAGTGATTTCGGTGATGAGCAGTTCTTC; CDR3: CATSDFGDEQFF
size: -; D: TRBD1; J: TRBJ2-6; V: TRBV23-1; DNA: TGCGCCAGCAGTCAATCCACCGACAGGGACCTACTCTCTGGGGCCAACGTCCTGACTTTC; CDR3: CASSQSTDRDLLSGANVLTF
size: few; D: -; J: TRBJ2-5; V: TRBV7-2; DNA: TGTGCCAGCAGCTTATCCGGCGGCCGCCAAGAGACCCAGTACTTC; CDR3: CASSLSGGRQETQYF
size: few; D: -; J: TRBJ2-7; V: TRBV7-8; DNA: TGTGCCAGCAGCCTTTTTTTCCGGTACGAGCAGTACTTC; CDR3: CASSLFFRYEQYF
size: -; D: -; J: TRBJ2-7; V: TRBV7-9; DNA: TGTGCCAGCAGCTTGGCTGGCCAGGGAAACTACGAGCAGTACTTC; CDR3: CASSLAGQGNYEQYF
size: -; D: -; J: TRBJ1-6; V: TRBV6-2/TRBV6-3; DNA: TGTGCCAGCAGTTACTGGGACATTCCCTCACCCCTCCACTTT; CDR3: CASSYWDIPSPLHF
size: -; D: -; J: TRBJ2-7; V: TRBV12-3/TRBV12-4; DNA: TGTACCAGCAGTTTAGCGCTTATCTACGAGCAGTACTTC; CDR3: CTSSLALIYEQYF
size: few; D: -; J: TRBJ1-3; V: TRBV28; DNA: TGTGCCAGCAGTTGGCTGGACTCTGGAAACACCATATATTTT; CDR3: CASSWLDSGNTIYF
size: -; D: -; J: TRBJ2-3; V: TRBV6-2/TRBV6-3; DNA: TGTGCCAGCAACCGGAACAGAGATACGCAGTATTTT; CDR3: CASNRNRDTQYF
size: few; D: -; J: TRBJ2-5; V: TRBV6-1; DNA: TGTGCCAGCAGTGAAGGCGCCCTTGGAGACGAGCAGTGCTTC; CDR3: CASSEGALGDEQCF
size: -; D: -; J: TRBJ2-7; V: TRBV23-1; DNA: TGCGCCAGCAGTCAACTAGGACGGCCTGGCGAGCAGTACTTC; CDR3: CASSQLGRPGEQYF
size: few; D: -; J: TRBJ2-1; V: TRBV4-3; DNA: TGCGCCAGCAGCCAAGATCTAGGGAATATACCCTACAATGAGCAGTTCTTC; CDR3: CASSQDLGNIPYNEQFF
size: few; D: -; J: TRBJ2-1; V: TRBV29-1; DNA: TGCAGCGTTTCGGGAGCCCCCGATGAGCAGTTCTTC; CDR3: CSVSGAPDEQFF
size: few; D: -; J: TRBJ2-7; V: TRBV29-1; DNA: TGCAGCGTTGAATTGTCAGCCTACGGGGAGCAGTACTTC; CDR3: CSVELSAYGEQYF
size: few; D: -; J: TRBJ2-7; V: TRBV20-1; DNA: TGCAGTGCCGAGAGCCTATTCCGAGGGGTATCCTACGAGCAGTACTTC; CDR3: CSAESLFRGVSYEQYF
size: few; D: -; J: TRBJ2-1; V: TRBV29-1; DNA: TGCAGCGCTGAACGACTGACTTACAATGAGCAGTTCTTC; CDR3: CSAERLTYNEQFF
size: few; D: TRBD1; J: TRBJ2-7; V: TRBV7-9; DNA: TGTGCCAGCAGCGACCCACGGACAGGGGGGTACGAGCAGTACTTC; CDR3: CASSDPRTGGYEQYF
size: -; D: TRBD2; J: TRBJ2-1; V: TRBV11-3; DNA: TGTGCCAGCAGCCCAAGCCCGCCGGGACTAGCGGGAGAGGAGCAGTTCTTC; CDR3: CASSPSPPGLAGEEQFF
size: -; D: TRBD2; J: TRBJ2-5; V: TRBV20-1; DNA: TGCAGTGCTAGAGATACTAGCGTAGAGACCCAGTACTTC; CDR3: CSARDTSVETQYF
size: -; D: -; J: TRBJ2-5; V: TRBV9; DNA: TGTGCCAGCAGCGCGTTGGGCGAGACCCAGTACTTC; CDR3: CASSALGETQYF
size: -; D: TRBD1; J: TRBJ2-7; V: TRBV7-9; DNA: TGTGCCAGCAGCCCGGGACAGGGGGAGGGCGAGCAGTACTTC; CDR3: CASSPGQGEGEQYF
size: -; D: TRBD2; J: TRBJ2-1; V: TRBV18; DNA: TGTGCCAGCTCACCACCGGCGGGGGTCCTCAATGAGCAGTTCTTC; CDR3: CASSPPAGVLNEQFF
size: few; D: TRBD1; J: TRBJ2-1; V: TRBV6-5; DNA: TGTGCCAGCAGTTACTACACCCCCGTCGACAGGGAGCATGAGCAGTTCTTC; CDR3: CASSYYTPVDREHEQFF
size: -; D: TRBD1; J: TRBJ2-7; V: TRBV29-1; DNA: TGCAGCGTTGTAGGACAGGGGATGTACGAGCAGTACTTC; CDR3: CSVVGQGMYEQYF
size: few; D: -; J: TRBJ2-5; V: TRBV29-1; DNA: TGCAGCGTTGCGGGACGCCTGAGGGAGACCCAGTACTTC; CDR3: CSVAGRLRETQYF
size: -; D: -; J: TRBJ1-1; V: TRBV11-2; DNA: TGTGCCAGCAGCTCCCCAGGGTATACTGAAGCTTTCTTT; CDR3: CASSSPGYTEAFF
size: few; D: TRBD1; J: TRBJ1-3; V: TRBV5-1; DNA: TGCGCCAGCAGCTTAAACAGGGGGCCCTCTGGAAACACCATATATTTT; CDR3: CASSLNRGPSGNTIYF
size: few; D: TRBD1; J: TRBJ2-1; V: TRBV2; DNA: TGTGCCAGCGGCCGGGACAGGGCCCGGGATGAGCAGTTCTTC; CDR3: CASGRDRARDEQFF
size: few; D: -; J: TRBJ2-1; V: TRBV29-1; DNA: TGCAGCGTTGAAGATAATGCGCAGACTGAGCAGTTCTTC; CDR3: CSVEDNAQTEQFF
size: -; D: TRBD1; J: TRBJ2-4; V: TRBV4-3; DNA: TGCGCCAGCAGCCCAGGGACAGGCGGTGAAAACATTCAGTACTTC; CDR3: CASSPGTGGENIQYF
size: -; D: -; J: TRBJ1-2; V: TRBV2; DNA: TGTGCCAGCTTAGCGGCAGGGGTGGACTATGGCTACACCTTC; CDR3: CASLAAGVDYGYTF
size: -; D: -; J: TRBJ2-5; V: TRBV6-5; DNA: TGTGCCAGCAGTTACTCCACGCTAGCATGGGACGAAGAGACCCAGTACTTC; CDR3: CASSYSTLAWDEETQYF
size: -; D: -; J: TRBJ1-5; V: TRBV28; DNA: TGTGCCAGTGAAACGGACAAGTCCAATCAGCCCCAGCATTTT; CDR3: CASETDKSNQPQHF
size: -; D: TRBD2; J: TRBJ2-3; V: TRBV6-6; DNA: TGTGCTGGGGGGGAGGGCCCCGGAGATACGCAGTATTTT; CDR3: CAGGEGPGDTQYF
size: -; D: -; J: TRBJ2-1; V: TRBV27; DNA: TGTGCCAGCAGTTTACACAGGGAAGGTTCCTACAATGAGCAGTTCTTC; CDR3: CASSLHREGSYNEQFF
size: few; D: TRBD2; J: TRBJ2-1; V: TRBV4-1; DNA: TGCGCCAGCAGCCAGTGGCTCGCTAGCGGGAGTAACAATGAGCAGTTCTTC; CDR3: CASSQWLASGSNNEQFF